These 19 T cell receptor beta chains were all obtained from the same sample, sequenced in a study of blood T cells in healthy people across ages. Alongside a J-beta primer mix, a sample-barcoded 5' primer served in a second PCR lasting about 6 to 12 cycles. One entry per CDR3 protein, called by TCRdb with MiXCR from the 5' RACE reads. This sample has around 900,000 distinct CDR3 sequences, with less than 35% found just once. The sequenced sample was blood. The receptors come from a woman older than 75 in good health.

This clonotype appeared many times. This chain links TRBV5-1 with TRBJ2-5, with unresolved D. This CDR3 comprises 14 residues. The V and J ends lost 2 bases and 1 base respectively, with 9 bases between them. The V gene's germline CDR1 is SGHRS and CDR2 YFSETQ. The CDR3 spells CASSFHEPQETQYF. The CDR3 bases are TGCGCCAGCAGCTTTCACGAGCCCCAAGAGACCCAGTACTTC.

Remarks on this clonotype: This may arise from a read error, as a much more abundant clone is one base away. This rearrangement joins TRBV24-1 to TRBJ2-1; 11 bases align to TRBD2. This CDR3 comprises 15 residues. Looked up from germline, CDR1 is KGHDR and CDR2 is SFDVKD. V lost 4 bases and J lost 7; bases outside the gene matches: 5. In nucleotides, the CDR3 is TGTGCCACCAGTGAGCAGACTAGCGGGGTTAATGAGCAGTTCTTC. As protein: CATSEQTSGVNEQFF.

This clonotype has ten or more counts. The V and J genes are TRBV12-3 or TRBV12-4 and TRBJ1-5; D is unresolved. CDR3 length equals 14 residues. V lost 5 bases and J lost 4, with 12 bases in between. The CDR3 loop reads CASSLVVGNQPQHF. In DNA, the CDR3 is TGTGCCAGCAGTCTCGTCGTGGGGAATCAGCCCCAGCATTTT.

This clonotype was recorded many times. This CDR3 is CAIRTGGINSPLHF. The CDR3 bases are TGTGCCATCAGAACAGGCGGTATTAATTCACCCCTCCACTTT. The chain carries TRBV10-3 and TRBJ1-6; weak D call: TRBD1 (5 bases). The germline CDR1 and CDR2 sequences are ENHRY and SYGVKD. This CDR3 is built from 14 residues. The V gene lost 6 bases and the J gene lost 6 bases, with 12 bases spanning the gap.

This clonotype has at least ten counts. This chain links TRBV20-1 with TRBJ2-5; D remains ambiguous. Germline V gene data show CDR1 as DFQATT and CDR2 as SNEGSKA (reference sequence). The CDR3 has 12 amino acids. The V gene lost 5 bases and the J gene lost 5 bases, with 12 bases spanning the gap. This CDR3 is CSASKVRETQYF. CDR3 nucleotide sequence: TGCAGTGCTTCCAAGGTGCGGGAGACCCAGTACTTC.

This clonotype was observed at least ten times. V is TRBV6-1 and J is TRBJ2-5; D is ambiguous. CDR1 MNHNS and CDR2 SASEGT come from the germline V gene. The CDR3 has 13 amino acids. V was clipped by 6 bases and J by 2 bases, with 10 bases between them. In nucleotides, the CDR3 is TGTGCCAGCAGCCCTTTCGGTCAAGAGACCCAGTACTTC. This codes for CASSPFGQETQYF.

The DNA of the CDR3 is TGTGCCAGCAGCGCCGGGACAGGGGGATCGCGCCAAGAGACCCAGCATTTT. Its translation: CASSAGTGGSRQETQHF. This chain links TRBV6-2 or TRBV6-3 with TRBJ1-5; 11 nucleotides agree with TRBD1. The CDR3 contains 17 residues. With 6 bases clipped from V and 11 bases from J, the junction kept 18 bases outside the gene matches. Germline CDR1 is MNHEY and CDR2 is SVGEGT.

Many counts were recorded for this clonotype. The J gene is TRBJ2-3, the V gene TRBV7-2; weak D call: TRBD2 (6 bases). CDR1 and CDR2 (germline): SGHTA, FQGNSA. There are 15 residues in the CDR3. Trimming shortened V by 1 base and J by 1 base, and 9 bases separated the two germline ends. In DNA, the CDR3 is TGTGCCAGCAGCTTAGGGACTACCGGCACAGATACGCAGTATTTT. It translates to CASSLGTTGTDTQYF.

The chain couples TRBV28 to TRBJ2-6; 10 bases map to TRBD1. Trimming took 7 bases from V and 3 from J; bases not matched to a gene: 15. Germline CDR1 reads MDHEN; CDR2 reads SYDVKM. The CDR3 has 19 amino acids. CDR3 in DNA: TGTGCCAGCACCGCGGCCGGGACAGGGGATCCCTTTGGGGCCAACGTCCTGACTTTC. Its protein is CASTAAGTGDPFGANVLTF.

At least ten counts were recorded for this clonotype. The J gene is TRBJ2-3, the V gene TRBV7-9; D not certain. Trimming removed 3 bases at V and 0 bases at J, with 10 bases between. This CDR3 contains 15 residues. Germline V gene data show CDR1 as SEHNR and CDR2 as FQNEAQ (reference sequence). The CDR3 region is CASSFEFSSTDTQYF. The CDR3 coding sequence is TGTGCCAGCAGCTTTGAGTTTTCTAGCACAGATACGCAGTATTTT.

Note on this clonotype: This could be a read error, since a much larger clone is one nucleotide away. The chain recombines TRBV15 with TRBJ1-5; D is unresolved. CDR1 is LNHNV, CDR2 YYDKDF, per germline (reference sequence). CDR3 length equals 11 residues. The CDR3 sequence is CTTLARQPQHF. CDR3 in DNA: TGTACCACCCTGGCGAGGCAGCCCCAGCATTTT.

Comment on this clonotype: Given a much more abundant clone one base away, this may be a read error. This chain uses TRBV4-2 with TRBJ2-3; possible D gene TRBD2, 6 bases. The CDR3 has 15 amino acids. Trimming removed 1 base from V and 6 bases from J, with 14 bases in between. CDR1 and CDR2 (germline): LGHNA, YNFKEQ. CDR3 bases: TGTGCCAGCAGCCAAGGGAGGGAGCCATGGGATACGCAGTATTTT. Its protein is CASSQGREPWDTQYF.

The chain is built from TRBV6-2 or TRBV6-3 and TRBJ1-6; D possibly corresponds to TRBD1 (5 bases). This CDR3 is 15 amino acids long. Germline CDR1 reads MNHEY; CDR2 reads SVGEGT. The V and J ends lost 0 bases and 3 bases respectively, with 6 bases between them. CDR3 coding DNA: TGTGCCAGCAGTTACTCGACAGACTATAATTCACCCCTCCACTTT. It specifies CASSYSTDYNSPLHF.

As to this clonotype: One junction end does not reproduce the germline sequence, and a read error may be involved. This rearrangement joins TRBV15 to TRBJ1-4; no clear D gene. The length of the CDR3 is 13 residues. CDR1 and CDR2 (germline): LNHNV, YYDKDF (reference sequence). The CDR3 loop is CATSRAGNEKLFF. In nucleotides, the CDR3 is TGTGCCACCAGCAGAGCGGGCAATGAGAAACTGTTTTTT.

In DNA form, the CDR3 reads TGTGCCAGCAGCCCCGGGGGGGGCTACTACTATGGCTACACCTTC. It codes for CASSPGGGYYYGYTF. The V and J genes are TRBV9 and TRBJ1-2; weak D call: TRBD1 (6 bases). This CDR3 is built from 15 residues. Germline assignment: CDR1 SGDLS and CDR2 YYNGEE. Trimming left V 4 bases short and J 3 bases short, with 16 bases between.

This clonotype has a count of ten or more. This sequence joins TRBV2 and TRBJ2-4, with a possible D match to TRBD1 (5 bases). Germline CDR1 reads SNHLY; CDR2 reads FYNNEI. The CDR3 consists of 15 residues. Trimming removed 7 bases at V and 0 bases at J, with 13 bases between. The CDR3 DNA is TGTGCCAGCACTTCCCAGGGCGTAGCCAAAAACATTCAGTACTTC. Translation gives CASTSQGVAKNIQYF.

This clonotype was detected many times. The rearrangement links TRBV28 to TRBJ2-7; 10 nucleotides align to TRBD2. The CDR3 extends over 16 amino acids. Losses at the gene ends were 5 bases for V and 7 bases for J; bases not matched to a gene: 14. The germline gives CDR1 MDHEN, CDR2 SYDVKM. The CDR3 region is CASSTFRTSGYLEQYF. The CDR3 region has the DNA TGTGCCAGCAGTACCTTCCGGACTAGCGGATATTTGGAGCAGTACTTC.

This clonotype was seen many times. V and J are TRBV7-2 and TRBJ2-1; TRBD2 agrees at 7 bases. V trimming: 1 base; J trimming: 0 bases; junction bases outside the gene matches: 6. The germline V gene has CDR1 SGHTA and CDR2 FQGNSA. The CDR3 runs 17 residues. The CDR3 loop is CASSLVSGGGSYNEQFF. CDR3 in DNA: TGTGCCAGCAGCTTAGTAAGCGGCGGGGGCTCCTACAATGAGCAGTTCTTC.

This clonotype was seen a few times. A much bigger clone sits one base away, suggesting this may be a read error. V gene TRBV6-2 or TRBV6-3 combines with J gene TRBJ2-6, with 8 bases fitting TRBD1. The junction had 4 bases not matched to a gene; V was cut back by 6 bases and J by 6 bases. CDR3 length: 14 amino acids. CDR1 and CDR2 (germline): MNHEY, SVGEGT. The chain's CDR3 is CASRAGGPANVLTF. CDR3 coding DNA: TGTGCCAGCAGAGCAGGGGGCCCGGCCAACGTCCTGACTTTC.